These T cell receptor beta chains were read from a single sample in a study of blood T cells in healthy people across ages. TCRdb re-called the 5' RACE reads with MiXCR, one entry per CDR3 protein. The table shows about 680,000 distinct CDR3 sequences, with 49% occurring only once. The sample comprised blood. The receptors here all came from a woman aged 60-75 years in good health. The CDR3 runs from the conserved cysteine through the conserved F or W. The order of the fields is D gene, V gene, J gene, clone size, CDR3 protein, CDR3 DNA. The D gene is left open where the match is weak. Not every row has a clone size; where given, it reads once, few, many or a size class.

D gene: NA
V gene: TRBV7-9
J gene: TRBJ1-2
clone size: few
CDR3 protein: CASSSGQGPPFGYTF
CDR3 DNA: TGTGCCAGCAGCTCGGGGCAGGGCCCCCCATTTGGCTACACCTTC

D gene: NA
V gene: TRBV3-1
J gene: TRBJ2-7
clone size: NA
CDR3 protein: CASSAGPSSYEQYF
CDR3 DNA: TGTGCCAGCAGCGCCGGCCCGAGCTCCTACGAGCAGTACTTC

D gene: NA
V gene: TRBV7-9
J gene: TRBJ2-1
clone size: NA
CDR3 protein: CASSLGGPLEQFF
CDR3 DNA: TGTGCCAGCAGCTTAGGTGGGCCGCTTGAGCAGTTCTTC

D gene: TRBD2
V gene: TRBV6-5
J gene: TRBJ2-3
clone size: few
CDR3 protein: CASSYSAVAGGRTRTDTQYF
CDR3 DNA: TGTGCCAGCAGTTACTCGGCGGTAGCGGGAGGGAGAACCCGCACAGATACGCAGTATTTT

D gene: NA
V gene: TRBV5-1
J gene: TRBJ2-5
clone size: few
CDR3 protein: CASSFGVGETQYF
CDR3 DNA: TGCGCCAGCAGCTTTGGGGTTGGAGAGACCCAGTACTTC

D gene: NA
V gene: TRBV7-2
J gene: TRBJ1-2
clone size: NA
CDR3 protein: CASSRHSNYGYTF
CDR3 DNA: TGTGCCAGCAGCCGACACTCCAACTATGGCTACACCTTC

D gene: TRBD2
V gene: TRBV29-1
J gene: TRBJ2-1
clone size: NA
CDR3 protein: CSVSGIPGYEQFF
CDR3 DNA: TGCAGCGTTAGCGGGATCCCTGGCTATGAGCAGTTCTTC

D gene: NA
V gene: TRBV9
J gene: TRBJ2-7
clone size: few
CDR3 protein: CASSVEPRVEQYF
CDR3 DNA: TGTGCCAGCAGCGTAGAGCCCAGGGTCGAGCAGTACTTC

D gene: NA
V gene: TRBV27
J gene: TRBJ2-1
clone size: few
CDR3 protein: CASSLSRQGGGPGNEQFF
CDR3 DNA: TGTGCCAGCAGTTTATCCCGACAAGGGGGAGGGCCGGGCAATGAGCAGTTCTTC

D gene: NA
V gene: TRBV4-1
J gene: TRBJ2-1
clone size: NA
CDR3 protein: CASSYLGNSYNEQFF
CDR3 DNA: TGCGCCAGCAGCTACCTAGGCAATTCCTACAATGAGCAGTTCTTC

D gene: NA
V gene: TRBV20-1
J gene: TRBJ1-2
clone size: once
CDR3 protein: CSAREQVNYGYTF
CDR3 DNA: TGCAGTGCTAGGGAACAGGTGAACTATGGCTACACCTTC

D gene: TRBD2
V gene: TRBV4-3
J gene: TRBJ2-7
clone size: few
CDR3 protein: CASSQVPGTSGSGVSYEQYF
CDR3 DNA: TGCGCCAGCAGCCAAGTGCCCGGAACTAGCGGGAGTGGTGTATCCTACGAGCAGTACTTC

D gene: NA
V gene: TRBV7-9
J gene: TRBJ2-3
clone size: NA
CDR3 protein: CASLYGTSTDTQYF
CDR3 DNA: TGTGCCAGCCTTTACGGGACGAGCACAGATACGCAGTATTTT

D gene: NA
V gene: TRBV4-2
J gene: TRBJ2-7
clone size: many
CDR3 protein: CASSQEFGQPSASYEQYF
CDR3 DNA: TGTGCCAGCAGCCAAGAATTCGGACAGCCGTCGGCCTCCTACGAGCAGTACTTC

D gene: NA
V gene: TRBV2
J gene: TRBJ1-5
clone size: NA
CDR3 protein: CASSGQSYQPQHF
CDR3 DNA: TGTGCCAGCAGTGGACAGAGCTATCAGCCCCAGCATTTT

D gene: TRBD2
V gene: TRBV28
J gene: TRBJ2-3
clone size: NA
CDR3 protein: CACSPSGRALSDTQYF
CDR3 DNA: TGTGCCTGCAGCCCTAGCGGGAGGGCCCTCTCAGATACGCAGTATTTT

D gene: TRBD1
V gene: TRBV7-9
J gene: TRBJ2-3
clone size: NA
CDR3 protein: CASSSGTGVLDTQYF
CDR3 DNA: TGTGCCAGCAGTTCCGGGACAGGGGTTCTAGATACGCAGTATTTT

D gene: TRBD2
V gene: TRBV14
J gene: TRBJ2-5
clone size: few
CDR3 protein: CASSQRTRETQYF
CDR3 DNA: TGTGCCAGCAGCCAAAGGACTAGAGAGACCCAGTACTTC

D gene: NA
V gene: TRBV6-2/TRBV6-3
J gene: TRBJ2-2
clone size: once
CDR3 protein: CASSLDSFAGELFF
CDR3 DNA: TGTGCCAGCAGTTTGGACAGTTTCGCGGGGGAGCTGTTTTTT

D gene: TRBD2
V gene: TRBV20-1
J gene: TRBJ2-7
clone size: once
CDR3 protein: CSLTASGDTYEQYF
CDR3 DNA: TGCAGTCTAACGGCTAGCGGGGACACCTACGAGCAGTACTTC

D gene: TRBD2
V gene: TRBV2
J gene: TRBJ2-1
clone size: NA
CDR3 protein: CASSEGTSSYNGQFF
CDR3 DNA: TGTGCCAGCAGTGAAGGGACTAGCTCCTACAATGGGCAGTTCTTC

D gene: NA
V gene: TRBV11-2
J gene: TRBJ2-5
clone size: few
CDR3 protein: CASSSRKAGTPKETQYF
CDR3 DNA: TGTGCCAGCAGCTCCCGAAAGGCCGGGACACCTAAAGAGACCCAGTACTTC

D gene: TRBD2
V gene: TRBV27
J gene: TRBJ2-7
clone size: NA
CDR3 protein: CASKRDVFTSYEQYF
CDR3 DNA: TGTGCCAGCAAGCGGGATGTCTTCACTTCCTACGAGCAGTACTTC

D gene: NA
V gene: TRBV29-1
J gene: TRBJ2-5
clone size: few
CDR3 protein: CSVEFSVETQYF
CDR3 DNA: TGCAGCGTTGAATTTTCGGTGGAGACCCAGTACTTC

D gene: NA
V gene: TRBV20-1
J gene: TRBJ2-1
clone size: NA
CDR3 protein: CSARGGRSVYNEQFF
CDR3 DNA: TGCAGTGCTAGAGGGGGGCGGTCGGTTTACAATGAGCAGTTCTTC

D gene: TRBD1
V gene: TRBV4-2
J gene: TRBJ2-7
clone size: few
CDR3 protein: CASSQGDRRYEQYF
CDR3 DNA: TGTGCCAGCAGCCAAGGGGACAGAAGGTACGAGCAGTACTTC

D gene: NA
V gene: TRBV4-3
J gene: TRBJ2-2
clone size: NA
CDR3 protein: CASSQATVANTGELFF
CDR3 DNA: TGCGCCAGCAGCCAAGCGACAGTCGCGAACACCGGGGAGCTGTTTTTT

D gene: NA
V gene: TRBV6-6
J gene: TRBJ2-1
clone size: NA
CDR3 protein: CASATTWRETQFF
CDR3 DNA: TGTGCCAGCGCAACAACGTGGAGGGAGACCCAGTTCTTC

D gene: NA
V gene: TRBV20-1
J gene: TRBJ2-1
clone size: NA
CDR3 protein: CSVPRGLDYEQFF
CDR3 DNA: TGCAGTGTGCCGCGGGGTCTTGACTACGAGCAGTTCTTC

D gene: NA
V gene: TRBV15
J gene: TRBJ1-5
clone size: NA
CDR3 protein: CATSRDRQVDQPQHF
CDR3 DNA: TGTGCCACCAGCAGAGATAGGCAGGTCGACCAGCCCCAGCATTTT

D gene: TRBD2
V gene: TRBV7-9
J gene: TRBJ2-3
clone size: few
CDR3 protein: CASSSSGVGTDTQYF
CDR3 DNA: TGTGCCAGCAGCTCTAGCGGGGTGGGCACAGATACGCAGTATTTT

D gene: NA
V gene: TRBV6-5
J gene: TRBJ1-5
clone size: NA
CDR3 protein: CASSSMGSGNQPQHF
CDR3 DNA: TGTGCCAGCAGCTCCATGGGTAGCGGCAATCAGCCCCAGCATTTT

D gene: NA
V gene: TRBV20-1
J gene: TRBJ1-1
clone size: NA
CDR3 protein: CSAVPGHHEAFF
CDR3 DNA: TGCAGTGCCGTCCCCGGGCACCATGAAGCTTTCTTT

D gene: NA
V gene: TRBV18
J gene: TRBJ2-3
clone size: few
CDR3 protein: CASSEYTDTQYF
CDR3 DNA: TGTGCCAGCTCCGAATACACAGATACGCAGTATTTT

D gene: NA
V gene: TRBV7-3
J gene: TRBJ2-1
clone size: NA
CDR3 protein: CASSRGLTNEQFF
CDR3 DNA: TGTGCCAGCAGCCGGGGTCTGACAAATGAGCAGTTCTTC

D gene: NA
V gene: TRBV12-3/TRBV12-4
J gene: TRBJ1-3
clone size: NA
CDR3 protein: CASSYENTIYF
CDR3 DNA: TGTGCCAGCAGTTATGAAAACACCATATATTTT

D gene: TRBD1
V gene: TRBV6-2/TRBV6-3
J gene: TRBJ2-1
clone size: few
CDR3 protein: CASTDWGTGDNEQFF
CDR3 DNA: TGTGCCAGCACCGATTGGGGAACAGGGGACAATGAGCAGTTCTTC

D gene: NA
V gene: TRBV11-1
J gene: TRBJ2-7
clone size: NA
CDR3 protein: CASTLGEACEQYF
CDR3 DNA: TGTGCCAGCACCCTGGGGGAGGCTTGCGAGCAGTACTTC

D gene: NA
V gene: TRBV7-6
J gene: TRBJ1-1
clone size: NA
CDR3 protein: CASSLNPDGSTEAFF
CDR3 DNA: TGTGCCAGCAGCTTAAACCCGGACGGATCCACTGAAGCTTTCTTT

D gene: NA
V gene: TRBV4-3
J gene: TRBJ2-2
clone size: NA
CDR3 protein: CASSQVGFSANTGELFF
CDR3 DNA: TGCGCCAGCAGCCAAGTTGGATTCTCGGCGAACACCGGGGAGCTGTTTTTT

D gene: TRBD1
V gene: TRBV28
J gene: TRBJ2-1
clone size: NA
CDR3 protein: CASMVRTGDNEQFF
CDR3 DNA: TGTGCCAGCATGGTGAGGACAGGGGACAATGAGCAGTTCTTC

D gene: NA
V gene: TRBV3-1
J gene: TRBJ2-5
clone size: once
CDR3 protein: CASSQGFSGQETQYF
CDR3 DNA: TGTGCCAGCAGCCAAGGTTTCAGCGGACAAGAGACCCAGTACTTC

D gene: NA
V gene: TRBV20-1
J gene: TRBJ2-7
clone size: NA
CDR3 protein: CSAPRGGSGIQYF
CDR3 DNA: TGCAGTGCCCCTAGGGGCGGTTCGGGGATTCAGTACTTC

D gene: TRBD2
V gene: TRBV20-1
J gene: TRBJ2-1
clone size: NA
CDR3 protein: CSATGPKRGNNAQFF
CDR3 DNA: TGCAGTGCTACGGGACCGAAGCGGGGCAACAATGCGCAGTTCTTC

D gene: TRBD1
V gene: TRBV5-1
J gene: TRBJ1-5
clone size: NA
CDR3 protein: CASSLDGQANQPQHF
CDR3 DNA: TGCGCCAGCAGCTTGGATGGACAGGCGAATCAGCCCCAGCATTTT

D gene: NA
V gene: TRBV20-1
J gene: TRBJ1-1
clone size: NA
CDR3 protein: CSARLGGGGTEAFF
CDR3 DNA: TGCAGTGCTAGATTGGGCGGAGGGGGGACTGAAGCTTTCTTT

D gene: TRBD1
V gene: TRBV6-2/TRBV6-3
J gene: TRBJ2-4
clone size: few
CDR3 protein: CASRAPGQGKNIQYF
CDR3 DNA: TGTGCCAGCAGGGCCCCGGGACAGGGCAAAAACATTCAGTACTTC

D gene: TRBD2
V gene: TRBV7-3
J gene: TRBJ2-5
clone size: once
CDR3 protein: CASSSRRLAGNNEQYF
CDR3 DNA: TGTGCCAGCAGCTCCCGACGACTAGCGGGAAACAATGAGCAGTACTTC

D gene: NA
V gene: TRBV7-9
J gene: TRBJ2-1
clone size: NA
CDR3 protein: CASSLAQAGQNNEQFF
CDR3 DNA: TGTGCCAGCAGCTTAGCGCAGGCGGGACAGAACAATGAGCAGTTCTTC

D gene: NA
V gene: TRBV20-1
J gene: TRBJ2-2
clone size: NA
CDR3 protein: CSARFRGKTGELFF
CDR3 DNA: TGCAGTGCTAGATTCAGGGGAAAAACCGGGGAGCTGTTTTTT

D gene: NA
V gene: TRBV29-1
J gene: TRBJ2-5
clone size: once
CDR3 protein: CSVESHLLEETQYF
CDR3 DNA: TGCAGCGTTGAATCCCACCTGCTAGAAGAGACCCAGTACTTC